These 26 T cell receptor beta chains originate from one sample sequenced in a study of shared clonotypes between healthy human individuals. CD8 cells regarded as naive lacked CD45RO, were positively chosen for CCR7, and omitted terminally differentiated effector memory CD45RA+ cells. Data came from immunoSEQ multiplex PCR; TCRdb stores just in-frame clones and leaves some out. The table has approximately 740,000 clones, 90% to 95% seen once. Sequencing input: naive CD8+ T cells sorted from blood. The receptors stem from a man aged 30 to 39 in good health.

This chain links TRBV6-5 with TRBJ2-2; 7 bases agree with TRBD1. Germline loops: CDR1 MNHEY, CDR2 SVGAGI. J was trimmed by 7 bases and V by 0 bases; bases with no gene match: 8. This CDR3 is 16 amino acids long. CDR3 sequence reads: CASSYSNYRGIGELFF. CDR3 DNA: TGTGCCAGCAGTTACTCGAATTACAGGGGCATCGGGGAGCTGTTTTTT.

V gene TRBV13 combines with J gene TRBJ1-1; TRBD1 aligns across 8 bases. After removal of 4 bases from V and 3 bases from J, the junction contained 4 bases not matched to a gene. CDR3 length equals 14 residues. Germline CDR1 PRHDT, CDR2 FYEKMQ (reference sequence). Here the CDR3 reads CASSSTGVDTEAFF. The DNA for the CDR3 is TGTGCCAGCAGCTCGACAGGGGTGGACACTGAAGCTTTCTTT.

The chain employs TRBV9 and TRBJ2-7, with 9 bases identical to TRBD1. Unmatched junction bases numbered 11, after V lost 4 bases and J lost 6 bases. This CDR3 comprises 15 residues. In germline, CDR1 is SGDLS, CDR2 YYNGEE. CDR3 DNA: TGTGCCAGCAGCCACCGGGACAGGGATTTTTCCGAGCAGTACTTC. Amino acids: CASSHRDRDFSEQYF.

This clone was recorded only once. The CDR3: CAWSEGVGQETQYF. For the CDR3, the DNA is TGTGCCTGGAGTGAAGGGGTGGGGCAAGAGACCCAGTACTTC. J is TRBJ2-5 and V is TRBV30; maybe TRBD1 (5 bases). This CDR3 has 14 residues. With 1 base removed from V and 2 bases from J, the gap between germline ends came to 11 bases. Germline CDR1 is GTSNPN and CDR2 is SVGIG (reference sequence).

This clone has only one observation. This rearrangement joins TRBV7-3 to TRBJ2-1, with 10 bases matching TRBD2. Unmatched junction bases numbered 3, after V lost 5 bases and J lost 2 bases. The CDR3 length is 15 residues. CDR1 is SGHTA, CDR2 FQGTGA, per germline. CDR3 amino acids: CASSPTSGTYNEQFF. DNA for the CDR3: TGTGCCAGCAGCCCCACTAGCGGGACCTACAATGAGCAGTTCTTC.

This clone was picked up one time. The rearrangement uses TRBV11-2 and TRBJ2-1; 8 positions match TRBD2. J gave up 9 bases and V 0 bases, and 4 bases lay outside the gene matches. Germline loops: CDR1 SGHAT, CDR2 FQNNGV. The CDR3 length is 14 residues. This chain's CDR3 is CASSLEAGAPEQFF. As DNA, the CDR3 is TGTGCCAGCAGCTTAGAAGCGGGAGCGCCTGAGCAGTTCTTC.

Comment on this clone: The same CDR3 also results from other DNA sequences found in this sample. The chain is built from TRBV2 and TRBJ2-2, with 8 bases that match TRBD1. Germline CDR1 is SNHLY and CDR2 is FYNNEI. V shed 8 bases and J 1 base; nucleotides not matched to a gene: 0. This CDR3 is built from 13 residues. CDR3 region: CASGQGNTGELFF. The CDR3 DNA reads TGTGCCAGCGGACAGGGGAACACCGGGGAGCTGTTTTTT.

This clone showed up just once. The rearrangement joins TRBV9 to TRBJ2-1; D possibly uses TRBD1 or TRBD2 (5 bases each). This CDR3 contains 15 residues. In germline, CDR1 is SGDLS, CDR2 YYNGEE. Trimming cost V 0 bases and J 10 bases, with 17 bases left between them. CDR3 sequence: CASSVGFGSGREQFF. The CDR3 nucleotides read TGTGCCAGCAGCGTAGGGTTCGGTTCAGGGAGAGAGCAGTTCTTC.

V and J are TRBV7-7 and TRBJ2-5, with D maybe TRBD2 (5 bases). Germline V gene data show CDR1 as SSHAT and CDR2 as FNYEAQ (reference sequence). Deletions cut 1 base from V and 4 bases from J, with 10 bases between. CDR3 length: 14 amino acids. The DNA for the CDR3 is TGTGCCAGCAGCTTAGGTGAGGGCGGAGAGACCCAGTACTTC. It translates to CASSLGEGGETQYF. Using reference TRBV7-7 and TRBJ2-5 for the parts outside the CDR3, the full variable domain is GAGVSQSPRYKVTKRGQDVTLRCDPISSHATLYWYQQALGQGPEFLTYFNYEAQPDKSGLPSDRFSAERPEGSISTLTIQRTEQRDSAMYRCASSLGEGGETQYFGPGTRLLVL.

This chain uses TRBV5-5 with TRBJ2-7; D remains unclear. V lost 0 bases, J lost 3 bases, and 7 bases lay in between. Germline CDR1 is SGHKS and CDR2 is YYEKEE (reference sequence). The CDR3 loop spans 13 amino acids. CDR3 sequence reads: CASSLGVGYEQYF. The CDR3 nucleotides are TGTGCCAGCAGCTTGGGTGTGGGCTACGAGCAGTACTTC.

V gene TRBV6-1 combines with J gene TRBJ2-5, with 8 bases identical to TRBD1. The CDR3 covers 14 residues. The germline CDR1 and CDR2 sequences are MNHNS and SASEGT. Losses at the gene ends were 2 bases for V and 7 bases for J; bases not matched to a gene: 6. The CDR3 is CASSEWTGTWTQYF. CDR3 coding DNA: TGTGCCAGCAGTGAATGGACAGGGACCTGGACCCAGTACTTC.

J is TRBJ2-1 and V is TRBV27, with 7 bases identical to TRBD2. Losses at the gene ends were 6 bases for V and 3 bases for J; bases not matched to a gene: 8. Germline assignment: CDR1 MNHEY and CDR2 SMNVEV (reference sequence). This CDR3 is 15 amino acids long. Here the CDR3 DNA reads TGTGCCAGCAGCCCCGTCGGCGGGAGCTACAATGAGCAGTTCTTC. Protein sequence: CASSPVGGSYNEQFF.

The chain carries TRBV9 and TRBJ1-1; D is uncertain. The V gene's germline CDR1 is SGDLS and CDR2 YYNGEE. CDR3 length: 14 amino acids. Trimming cost V 0 bases and J 1 base, with 7 bases left between them. The CDR3 DNA reads TGTGCCAGCAGCGTAGGAACGAGGAACACTGAAGCTTTCTTT. It codes for CASSVGTRNTEAFF.

The chain joins TRBV7-6 to TRBJ2-2; weak D call: TRBD1 (5 bases). There are 16 residues in the CDR3. With 5 bases removed from V and 0 bases from J, the gap between germline ends came to 13 bases. Looked up from germline, CDR1 is SGHVS and CDR2 is FNYEAQ. The CDR3 DNA is TGTGCCAGCAGCCACCGACAGCAATCGAACACCGGGGAGCTGTTTTTT. Protein: CASSHRQQSNTGELFF.

On this clone itself: This sequence may be a read error, since a much larger clone differs from it by one base. The same CDR3 also results from other DNA sequences found in this sample. The V gene is TRBV28, the J gene TRBJ2-7; D gene ambiguous. This CDR3 has 11 amino acids. CDR1 is MDHEN, CDR2 SYDVKM, per germline. V was clipped by 5 bases and J by 1 base, with 3 bases between them. CDR3 in DNA: TGTGCCAGCAGTGATTCCTACGAGCAGTACTTC. Amino acids: CASSDSYEQYF.

The CDR3: CASSPLTTEAYEQYF. DNA for the CDR3: TGTGCCAGCTCACCGTTGACTACGGAGGCCTACGAGCAGTACTTC. The chain is built from TRBV18 and TRBJ2-7; D perhaps matches TRBD2 (5 bases). The CDR3 is 15 residues long. With 3 bases removed from V and 2 bases from J, the gap between germline ends came to 14 bases. CDR1 KGHSH and CDR2 LQKENI come from the germline V gene.

The rearrangement uses TRBV14 and TRBJ2-3; 9 bases are shared with TRBD2. Looked up from germline, CDR1 is SGHDN and CDR2 is FVKESK. The CDR3 has 16 residues. V trimming: 3 bases; J trimming: 0 bases; junction bases outside the gene matches: 4. The CDR3 DNA is TGTGCCAGCAGCCAGACTAGCGGATCTAGCACAGATACGCAGTATTTT. Amino acid sequence: CASSQTSGSSTDTQYF. Supplemented by reference TRBV14 and TRBJ2-3, the full variable domain reads EAGVTQFPSHSVIEKGQTVTLRCDPISGHDNLYWYRRVMGKEIKFLLHFVKESKQDESGMPNNRFLAERTGGTYSTLKVQPAELEDSGVYFCASSQTSGSSTDTQYFGPGTRLTVL.

This chain joins TRBV10-3 and TRBJ2-7; the D gene is possibly TRBD2 (6 bases). Germline assignment: CDR1 ENHRY and CDR2 SYGVKD. There are 15 residues in the CDR3. Trimming removed 4 bases from V and 0 bases from J, with 13 bases in between. CDR3 residues: CAISGGTPRSYEQYF. DNA for the CDR3: TGTGCCATCAGTGGTGGGACTCCACGCTCCTACGAGCAGTACTTC.

About this clone: Other DNA sequences in this specimen translate into the identical CDR3. The chain links TRBV27 to TRBJ1-1, with D possibly being TRBD1 (5 bases). This CDR3 has 13 residues. Germline V gene sequence: CDR1 MNHEY, CDR2 SMNVEV (reference sequence). With 4 bases removed from V and 1 base from J, the gap between germline ends came to 7 bases. The chain's CDR3 is CASSWDRNTEAFF. CDR3 sequence (DNA): TGTGCCAGCAGTTGGGACCGGAACACTGAAGCTTTCTTT.

The chain carries TRBV29-1 and TRBJ1-2; TRBD1 agrees at 7 bases. V shed 0 bases and J 8 bases; nucleotides not matched to a gene: 12. The CDR3 is made up of 15 amino acids. Germline CDR1 SQVTM, CDR2 ANQGSEA. The CDR3 DNA reads TGCAGCGTTGAAGATTATAAGCCGACAGGGTCGGGCTACACCTTC. Protein: CSVEDYKPTGSGYTF.

This chain connects TRBV18 to TRBJ2-7; 8 bases agree with TRBD2. J was trimmed by 4 bases and V by 0 bases; bases with no gene match: 2. Germline CDR1 KGHSH, CDR2 LQKENI. This CDR3 has 14 amino acids. This chain's CDR3 is CASSPPTGGYEQYF. The CDR3 DNA reads as TGTGCCAGCTCACCACCGACGGGGGGGTACGAGCAGTACTTC.

Of note for this clone: Additional DNA sequences in this sample encode the identical CDR3. The chain recombines TRBV5-1 with TRBJ2-7; tentatively, D is TRBD1 or TRBD2 (5 bases each). There are 13 residues in the CDR3. The V end was cut by 0 bases, the J end by 2 bases, with 6 bases between. Germline CDR1 SGHRS, CDR2 YFSETQ. The CDR3, as DNA: TGCGCCAGCAGCTTGGGGGACGCCTACGAGCAGTACTTC. Amino acid sequence: CASSLGDAYEQYF.

This chain joins TRBV27 and TRBJ2-1; 11 bases are shared with TRBD2. The CDR3 length is 18 residues. The V segment lost 2 bases and the J segment 1 base; nucleotides outside the gene matches: 7. Germline V CDR1 and CDR2: MNHEY, SMNVEV (reference sequence). The CDR3 nucleotides are TGTGCCAGCAGTTTAGGTACTAGCGGGAGTGCTTCCTACAATGAGCAGTTCTTC. It yields the protein CASSLGTSGSASYNEQFF.

The V call is TRBV6-1, the J call TRBJ2-1; 7 nucleotides line up with TRBD1. This CDR3 contains 16 residues. Unmatched junction bases numbered 8, after V lost 2 bases and J lost 4 bases. The germline V gene has CDR1 MNHNS and CDR2 SASEGT. The CDR3: CASSERGQGRYNEQFF. CDR3 bases: TGTGCCAGCAGTGAAAGGGGGCAGGGACGTTACAATGAGCAGTTCTTC.

The chain uses TRBV6-5 and TRBJ2-1; a possible D gene is TRBD1 (6 bases). V lost 0 bases, J lost 3 bases, and 12 bases lay in between. Germline values: CDR1 MNHEY, CDR2 SVGAGI. The CDR3 runs to 16 residues. The CDR3 reads CASSYSPAGVYNEQFF. CDR3 bases: TGTGCCAGCAGTTACTCCCCTGCAGGGGTCTACAATGAGCAGTTCTTC.

This clone has only one observation. The V call is TRBV7-2, the J call TRBJ2-3; D remains unclear. The CDR3 extends over 11 amino acids. V shed 5 bases and J shed 6 bases, with 6 bases lying between them. The V gene's germline CDR1 is SGHTA and CDR2 FQGNSA. DNA for the CDR3: TGTGCCAGCAGCCCCCTGGATACGCAGTATTTT. Translation gives CASSPLDTQYF.